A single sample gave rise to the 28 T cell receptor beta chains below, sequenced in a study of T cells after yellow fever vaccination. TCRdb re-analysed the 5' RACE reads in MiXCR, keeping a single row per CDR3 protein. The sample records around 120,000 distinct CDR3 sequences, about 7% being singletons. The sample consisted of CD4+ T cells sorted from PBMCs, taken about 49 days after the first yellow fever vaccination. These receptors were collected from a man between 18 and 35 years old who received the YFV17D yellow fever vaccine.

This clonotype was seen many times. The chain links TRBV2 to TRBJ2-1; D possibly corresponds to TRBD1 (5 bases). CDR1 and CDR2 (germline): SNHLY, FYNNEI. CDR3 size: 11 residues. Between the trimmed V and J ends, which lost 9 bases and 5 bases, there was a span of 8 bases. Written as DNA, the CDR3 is TGTGCCAGGACACAGGACAATGAGCAGTTCTTC. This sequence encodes CARTQDNEQFF. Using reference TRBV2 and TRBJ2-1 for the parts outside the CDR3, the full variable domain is EPEVTQTPSHQVTQMGQEVILRCVPISNHLYFYWYRQILGQKVEFLVSFYNNEISEKSEIFDDQFSVERPDGSNFTLKIRSTKLEDSAMYFCARTQDNEQFFGPGTRLTVL.

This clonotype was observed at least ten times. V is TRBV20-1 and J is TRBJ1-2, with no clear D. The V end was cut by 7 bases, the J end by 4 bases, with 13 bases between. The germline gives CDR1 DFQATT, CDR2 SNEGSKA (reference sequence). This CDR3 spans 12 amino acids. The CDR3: CSVAPRGYGYTF. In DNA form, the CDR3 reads TGCAGTGTAGCTCCCCGGGGCTATGGCTACACCTTC.

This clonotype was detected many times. This CDR3 reads CASSQWGGDNYGYTF. CDR3 nucleotide sequence: TGTGCCAGCAGTCAGTGGGGGGGCGACAACTATGGCTACACCTTC. V usage is TRBV6-1 and J usage is TRBJ1-2; tentative D call: TRBD1 (6 bases). CDR3 length: 15 amino acids. V lost 5 bases, J lost 2 bases, and 15 bases lay in between. Germline V gene sequence: CDR1 MNHNS, CDR2 SASEGT.

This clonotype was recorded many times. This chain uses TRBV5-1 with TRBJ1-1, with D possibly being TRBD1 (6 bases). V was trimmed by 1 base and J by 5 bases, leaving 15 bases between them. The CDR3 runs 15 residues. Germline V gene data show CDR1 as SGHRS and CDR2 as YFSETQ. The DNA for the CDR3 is TGCGCCAGCAGCTTGATGGGGGGGCGGTTAACTGAAGCTTTCTTT. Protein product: CASSLMGGRLTEAFF.

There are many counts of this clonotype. The CDR3 here is CASSLEGSGGGGQPQHF. CDR3 DNA: TGTGCCAGCAGCTTGGAAGGTTCAGGGGGCGGTGGTCAGCCCCAGCATTTT. The chain carries TRBV5-6 and TRBJ1-5, with 8 positions matching TRBD1. Germline-derived CDR1 and CDR2 are SGHDT and YYEEEE. J was trimmed by 6 bases and V by 0 bases; bases with no gene match: 11. CDR3 length: 17 amino acids.

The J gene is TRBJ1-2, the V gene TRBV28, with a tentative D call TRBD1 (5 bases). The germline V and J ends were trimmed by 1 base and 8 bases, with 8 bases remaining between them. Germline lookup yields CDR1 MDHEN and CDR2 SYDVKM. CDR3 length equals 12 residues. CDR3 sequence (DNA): TGTGCCAGCAGTTTATACCGGGGCGGCTACACCTTC. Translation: CASSLYRGGYTF.

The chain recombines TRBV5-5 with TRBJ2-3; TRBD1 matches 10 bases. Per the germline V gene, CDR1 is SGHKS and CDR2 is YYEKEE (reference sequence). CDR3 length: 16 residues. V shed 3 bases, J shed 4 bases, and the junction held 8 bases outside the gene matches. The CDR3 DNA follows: TGTGCCAGCAGCTGGGGGACAGGGGTTTTCGCAGATACGCAGTATTTT. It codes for CASSWGTGVFADTQYF.

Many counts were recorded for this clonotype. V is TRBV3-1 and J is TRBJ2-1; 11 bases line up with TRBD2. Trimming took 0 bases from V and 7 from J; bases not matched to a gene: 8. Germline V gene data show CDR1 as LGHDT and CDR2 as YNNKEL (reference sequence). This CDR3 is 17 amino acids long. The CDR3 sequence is CASSQDWASGGTNEQFF. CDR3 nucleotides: TGTGCCAGCAGCCAAGACTGGGCTAGCGGGGGGACGAATGAGCAGTTCTTC.

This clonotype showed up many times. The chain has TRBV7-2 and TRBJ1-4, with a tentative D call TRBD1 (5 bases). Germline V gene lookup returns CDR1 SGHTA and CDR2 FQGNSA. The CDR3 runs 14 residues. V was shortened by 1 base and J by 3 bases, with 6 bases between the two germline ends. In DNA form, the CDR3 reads TGTGCCAGCAGCTTAGGGGGCTCTAATGAAAAACTGTTTTTT. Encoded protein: CASSLGGSNEKLFF.

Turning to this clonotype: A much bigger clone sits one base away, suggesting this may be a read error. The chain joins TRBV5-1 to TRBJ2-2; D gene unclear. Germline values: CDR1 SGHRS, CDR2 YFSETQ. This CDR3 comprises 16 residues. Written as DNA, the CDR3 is TGCGTCAGCAGCTTGACCGCCGGACCCAACACCGGGGAGCTGTTTTTT. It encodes CVSSLTAGPNTGELFF.

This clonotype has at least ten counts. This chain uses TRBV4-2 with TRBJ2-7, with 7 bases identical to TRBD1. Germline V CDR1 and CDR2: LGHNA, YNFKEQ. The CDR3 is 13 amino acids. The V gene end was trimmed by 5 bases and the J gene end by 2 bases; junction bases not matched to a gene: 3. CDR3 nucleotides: TGTGCCAGCAGCAGACAGGGCCCCTACGAGCAGTACTTC. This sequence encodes CASSRQGPYEQYF.

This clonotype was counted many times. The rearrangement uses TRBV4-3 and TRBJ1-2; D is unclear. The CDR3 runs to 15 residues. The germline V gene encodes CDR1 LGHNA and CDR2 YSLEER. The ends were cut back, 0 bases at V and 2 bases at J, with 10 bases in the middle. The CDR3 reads CASSQEARQNYGYTF. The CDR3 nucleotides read TGCGCCAGCAGCCAAGAGGCGCGGCAGAACTATGGCTACACCTTC.

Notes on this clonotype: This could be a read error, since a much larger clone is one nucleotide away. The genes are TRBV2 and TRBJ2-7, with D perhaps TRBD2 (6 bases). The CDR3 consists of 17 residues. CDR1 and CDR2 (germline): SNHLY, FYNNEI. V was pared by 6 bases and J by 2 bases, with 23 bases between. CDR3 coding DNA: TGTGCCAGCAGCGGCACTTCTAGCGTGTTTGGCGCCTACGAGCAGTACTTC. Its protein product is CASSGTSSVFGAYEQYF.

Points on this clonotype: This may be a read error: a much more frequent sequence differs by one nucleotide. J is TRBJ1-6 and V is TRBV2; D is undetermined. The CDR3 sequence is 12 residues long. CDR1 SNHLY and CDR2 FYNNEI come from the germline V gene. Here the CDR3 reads CASSEESSSLHF. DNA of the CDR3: TGTGCCAGCAGTGAAGAGAGTTCATCCCTCCACTTT.

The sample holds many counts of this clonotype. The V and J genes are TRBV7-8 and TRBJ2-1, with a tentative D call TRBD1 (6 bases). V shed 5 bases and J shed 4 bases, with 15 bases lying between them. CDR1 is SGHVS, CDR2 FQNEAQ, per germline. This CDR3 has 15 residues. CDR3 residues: CASSRMGAIYNEQFF. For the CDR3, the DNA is TGTGCCAGCAGCCGCATGGGGGCCATATACAATGAGCAGTTCTTC.

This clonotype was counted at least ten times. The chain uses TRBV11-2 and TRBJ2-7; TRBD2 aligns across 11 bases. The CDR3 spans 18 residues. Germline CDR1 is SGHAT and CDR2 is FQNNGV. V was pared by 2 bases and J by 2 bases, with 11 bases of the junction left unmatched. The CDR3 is CASSLMASGGPYPYEQYF. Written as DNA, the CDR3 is TGTGCCAGCAGCTTAATGGCTAGCGGGGGGCCCTATCCCTACGAGCAGTACTTC.

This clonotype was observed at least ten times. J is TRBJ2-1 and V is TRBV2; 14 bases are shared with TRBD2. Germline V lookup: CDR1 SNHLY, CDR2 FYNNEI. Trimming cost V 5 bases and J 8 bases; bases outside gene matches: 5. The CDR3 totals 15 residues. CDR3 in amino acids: CASSRLAGGPDEQFF. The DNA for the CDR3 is TGTGCCAGCAGTCGACTAGCGGGGGGGCCGGATGAGCAGTTCTTC. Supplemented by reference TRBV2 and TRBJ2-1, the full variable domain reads EPEVTQTPSHQVTQMGQEVILRCVPISNHLYFYWYRQILGQKVEFLVSFYNNEISEKSEIFDDQFSVERPDGSNFTLKIRSTKLEDSAMYFCASSRLAGGPDEQFFGPGTRLTVL.

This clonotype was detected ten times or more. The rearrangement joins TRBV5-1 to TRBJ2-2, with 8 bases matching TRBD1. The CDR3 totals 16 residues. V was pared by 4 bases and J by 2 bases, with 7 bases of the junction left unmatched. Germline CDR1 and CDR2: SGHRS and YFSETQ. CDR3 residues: CASSSLGQANTGELFF. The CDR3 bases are TGCGCCAGCAGCAGTCTGGGACAGGCCAACACCGGGGAGCTGTTTTTT.

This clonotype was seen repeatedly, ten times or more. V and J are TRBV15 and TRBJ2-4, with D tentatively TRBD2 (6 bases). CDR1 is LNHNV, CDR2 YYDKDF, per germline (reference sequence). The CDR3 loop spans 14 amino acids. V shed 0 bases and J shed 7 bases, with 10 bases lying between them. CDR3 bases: TGTGCCACCAGCAGAGATAATGGGGGGAACATTCAGTACTTC. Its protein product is CATSRDNGGNIQYF.

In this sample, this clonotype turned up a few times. The CDR3 spells CASSKDYEQYF. CDR3 coding DNA: TGTGCCAGCAGTAAGGACTACGAGCAGTACTTC. The V and J genes are TRBV9 and TRBJ2-7; no firm D call. The CDR3 loop spans 11 amino acids. Trimming stripped 5 bases from V and 3 bases from J, with 6 bases between. Germline V gene lookup returns CDR1 SGDLS and CDR2 YYNGEE.

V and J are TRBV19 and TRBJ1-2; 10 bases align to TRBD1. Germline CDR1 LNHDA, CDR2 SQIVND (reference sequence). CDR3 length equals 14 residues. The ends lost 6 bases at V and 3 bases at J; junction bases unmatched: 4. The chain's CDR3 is CASSRQGAYYGYTF. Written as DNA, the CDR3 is TGTGCCAGTAGCAGACAGGGGGCGTACTATGGCTACACCTTC.

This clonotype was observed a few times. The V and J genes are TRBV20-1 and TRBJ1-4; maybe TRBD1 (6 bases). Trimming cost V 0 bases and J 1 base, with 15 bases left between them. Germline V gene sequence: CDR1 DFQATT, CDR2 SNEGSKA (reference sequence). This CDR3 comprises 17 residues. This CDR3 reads CSARDDIPGVTNEKLFF. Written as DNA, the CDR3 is TGCAGTGCTAGAGATGATATACCAGGGGTAACTAATGAAAAACTGTTTTTT.

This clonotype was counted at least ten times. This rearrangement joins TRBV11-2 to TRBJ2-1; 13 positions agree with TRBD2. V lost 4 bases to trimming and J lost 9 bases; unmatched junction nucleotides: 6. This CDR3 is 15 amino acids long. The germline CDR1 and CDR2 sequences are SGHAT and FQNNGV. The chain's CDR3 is CASSSWTSGGIEQFF. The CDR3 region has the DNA TGTGCCAGCAGCTCGTGGACTAGCGGGGGAATTGAGCAGTTCTTC.

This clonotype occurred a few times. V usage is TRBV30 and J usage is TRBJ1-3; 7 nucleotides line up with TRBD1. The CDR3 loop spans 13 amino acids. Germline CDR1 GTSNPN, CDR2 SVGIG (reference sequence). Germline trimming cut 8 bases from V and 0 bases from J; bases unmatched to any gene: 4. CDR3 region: CAGDRASGNTIYF. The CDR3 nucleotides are TGTGCCGGCGACAGGGCCTCTGGAAACACCATATATTTT.

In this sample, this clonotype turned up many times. The CDR3 DNA is TGTGCCAGCAGCTTAGATGGTTCGGGCTACACCTTC. As protein: CASSLDGSGYTF. The chain links TRBV5-5 to TRBJ1-2; D ambiguous. CDR1 and CDR2 (germline): SGHKS, YYEKEE (reference sequence). Trimming stripped 2 bases from V and 8 bases from J, with 10 bases between. The CDR3 is 12 amino acids.

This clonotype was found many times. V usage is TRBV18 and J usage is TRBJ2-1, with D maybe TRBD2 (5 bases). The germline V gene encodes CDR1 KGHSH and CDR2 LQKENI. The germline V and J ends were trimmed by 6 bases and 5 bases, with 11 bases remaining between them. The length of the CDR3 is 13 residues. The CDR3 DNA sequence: TGTGCCAGCTCGCCTACTAGAGACAATGAGCAGTTCTTC. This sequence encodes CASSPTRDNEQFF.

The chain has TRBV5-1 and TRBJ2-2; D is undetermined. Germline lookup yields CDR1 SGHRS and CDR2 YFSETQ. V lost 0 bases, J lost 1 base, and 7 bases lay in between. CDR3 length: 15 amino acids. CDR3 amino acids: CASSLGPGNTGELFF. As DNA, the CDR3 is TGCGCCAGCAGCTTGGGTCCAGGGAACACCGGGGAGCTGTTTTTT.

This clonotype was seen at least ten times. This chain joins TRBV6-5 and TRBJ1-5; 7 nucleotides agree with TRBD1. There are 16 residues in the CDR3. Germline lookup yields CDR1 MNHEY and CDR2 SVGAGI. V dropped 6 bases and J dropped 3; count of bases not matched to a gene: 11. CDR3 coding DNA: TGTGCCAGCAGACCAACGCCGGGACAGAACAATCAGCCCCAGCATTTT. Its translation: CASRPTPGQNNQPQHF.